The rows below give T cell receptor beta chains drawn from one sample of a study of T cell responses to AZD1222 COVID-19 vaccine. Measured with immunoSEQ multiplex PCR; TCRdb has only the in-frame clones, and not every one. The table lists fewer than 130,000 clones, about nine tenths of them singletons. Sequenced material: peripheral blood, taken 28 days after the second AZD1222 dose. These receptors all stem from an adult who received the AZD1222 COVID-19 vaccine. The CDR3 runs from the conserved cysteine through the conserved F or W. The D gene is left open where the match is weak. Size is omitted from some rows. Given values are once, few, many or a class for expanded clones.

TRBJ1-1 | TRBV7-2 | 14 | NA | TRBD1 | CASSRRGPNTEAFF | TGTGCCAGCAGCCGCAGGGGGCCGAACACTGAAGCTTTCTTT
TRBJ1-1 | TRBV6-5 | 13 | NA | NA | CASSQEPNTEAFF | TGTGCCAGCAGCCAGGAACCGAACACTGAAGCTTTCTTT
TRBJ1-3 | TRBV27 | 13 | NA | NA | CASSPLGGNTIYF | TGTGCCAGCAGTCCCTTAGGGGGAAACACCATATATTTT
TRBJ2-5 | TRBV7-9 | 14 | NA | NA | CASSLAGSQASQYF | TGTGCCAGCAGCTTAGCGGGCAGCCAAGCGTCCCAGTACTTC
TRBJ2-1 | TRBV10-3 | 14 | NA | NA | CAIAEAQDIDEQFF | TGTGCCATCGCAGAGGCCCAGGATATCGATGAGCAGTTCTTC
TRBJ1-6 | TRBV21-1 | 15 | NA | NA | CASSIGTADNSPLHF | TGTGCCAGCAGCATCGGGACAGCTGATAATTCACCCCTCCACTTT
TRBJ2-1 | TRBV11-2 | 14 | once | NA | CASSHVGGYNEQFF | TGTGCCAGCAGCCACGTTGGGGGGTACAATGAGCAGTTCTTC
TRBJ2-5 | TRBV7-2 | 17 | NA | TRBD2 | CASSISGTSVWGETQYF | TGTGCCAGCAGCATTTCCGGGACTAGCGTTTGGGGAGAGACCCAGTACTTC
TRBJ2-1 | TRBV5-5 | 16 | NA | NA | CASSPPTGGLDNEQFF | TGTGCCAGCAGCCCCCCCACCGGGGGCCTCGACAATGAGCAGTTCTTC
TRBJ2-5 | TRBV29-1 | 14 | once | NA | CSVAQGGRQETQYF | TGCAGCGTCGCGCAGGGAGGCAGGCAAGAGACCCAGTACTTC
TRBJ2-1 | TRBV7-2 | 14 | NA | TRBD1 | CASRPGGPYNEQFF | TGTGCCAGCCGTCCAGGGGGCCCCTACAATGAGCAGTTCTTC
TRBJ2-7 | TRBV7-2 | 14 | NA | NA | CASSLGPGRYEQYF | TGTGCCAGCAGCTTAGGGCCAGGACGCTACGAGCAGTACTTC
TRBJ1-3 | TRBV27 | 12 | NA | NA | CASSLSGNTIYF | TGTGCCAGCAGTTTATCCGGAAACACCATATATTTT
TRBJ1-5 | TRBV27 | 15 | NA | TRBD1 | CASSPDRGANQPQHF | TGTGCCAGCAGTCCTGACAGGGGTGCCAATCAGCCCCAGCATTTT
TRBJ2-1 | TRBV6-2/TRBV6-3 | 17 | NA | TRBD2 | CASSYWDPSGRDNEQFF | TGTGCCAGCAGTTACTGGGATCCTAGCGGGAGAGACAATGAGCAGTTCTTC
TRBJ2-3 | TRBV5-1 | 14 | NA | NA | CASSIWKGTDTQYF | TGCGCCAGCAGCATCTGGAAGGGTACAGATACGCAGTATTTT
TRBJ1-1 | TRBV7-2 | 14 | NA | TRBD1 | CASRTGAGNTEAFF | TGTGCCAGCAGGACAGGGGCGGGAAACACTGAAGCTTTCTTT
TRBJ1-2 | TRBV6-4 | 14 | NA | NA | CASSTSGGRDGYTF | TGTGCCAGCAGTACGTCCGGCGGACGGGATGGCTACACCTTC
TRBJ2-7 | TRBV6-4 | 16 | NA | TRBD2 | CASRPQGTSGAYEQYF | TGTGCCAGCAGGCCCCAAGGGACTAGCGGGGCCTACGAGCAGTACTTC
TRBJ1-1 | TRBV7-2 | 15 | NA | TRBD1 | CASSLTGGGVTEAFF | TGTGCCAGCAGCTTAACAGGGGGAGGGGTCACTGAAGCTTTCTTT
TRBJ2-3 | TRBV5-1 | 18 | NA | TRBD2 | CASSPGTSGGPLTDTQYF | TGCGCCAGCAGCCCTGGGACTAGCGGGGGTCCGCTCACAGATACGCAGTATTTT
TRBJ1-2 | TRBV28 | 16 | NA | NA | CASSRSSRGGGWGYTF | TGTGCCAGCAGTCGCTCGTCGCGGGGTGGAGGGTGGGGCTACACCTTC
TRBJ2-7 | TRBV9 | 17 | NA | TRBD2 | CASSVGLADSSSYEQYF | TGTGCCAGCAGCGTGGGACTAGCGGATTCGAGCTCCTACGAGCAGTACTTC
TRBJ1-5 | TRBV5-1 | 14 | NA | TRBD1 | CASSSGQADQPQHF | TGCGCCAGCAGCTCTGGACAGGCGGATCAGCCCCAGCATTTT
TRBJ2-7 | TRBV5-1 | 15 | NA | NA | CASSLVPGDSYEQYF | TGCGCCAGCAGCTTGGTCCCAGGGGACTCCTACGAGCAGTACTTC
TRBJ1-2 | TRBV30 | 12 | NA | TRBD1 | CAWRTGGDGYTF | TGTGCCTGGCGGACAGGGGGGGATGGCTACACCTTC
TRBJ2-3 | TRBV11-3 | 14 | NA | TRBD2 | CASSWRGGRDVQYF | TGTGCCAGCAGCTGGCGGGGGGGACGGGATGTGCAGTATTTT
TRBJ2-3 | TRBV4-3 | 19 | NA | NA | CASSAITGSDLGATDTQYF | TGCGCCAGCAGCGCGATAACAGGATCAGATTTAGGAGCCACAGATACGCAGTATTTT
TRBJ1-2 | TRBV5-1 | 13 | NA | NA | CASSFGGSYGYTF | TGCGCCAGCAGCTTCGGGGGTAGCTATGGCTACACCTTC
TRBJ1-1 | TRBV5-1 | 12 | NA | NA | CASSSSGTEAFF | TGCGCCAGCAGCTCGTCGGGCACTGAAGCTTTCTTT
TRBJ1-6 | TRBV27 | 13 | NA | NA | CASSLGGNSPLHF | TGTGCCAGCAGTTTAGGAGGAAATTCACCCCTCCACTTT
TRBJ1-2 | TRBV30 | 15 | once | NA | CAWSGGLRSSYGYTF | TGTGCCTGGAGTGGAGGACTTAGGAGTAGCTATGGCTACACCTTC
TRBJ2-3 | TRBV7-3 | 16 | NA | NA | CASSLTTGLSTDTQYF | TGTGCCAGCAGCTTAACCACAGGCCTTAGCACAGATACGCAGTATTTT
TRBJ2-7 | TRBV18 | 13 | once | NA | CASSPILEDEQYF | TGTGCCAGCTCACCCATCTTGGAGGACGAGCAGTACTTC
TRBJ1-4 | TRBV18 | 14 | NA | NA | CASSLGQGLEKLFF | TGTGCCAGCTCACTTGGGCAGGGGCTAGAAAAACTGTTTTTT
TRBJ2-2 | TRBV19 | 17 | NA | TRBD2 | CASKPGLAGANTGELFF | TGTGCCAGTAAGCCGGGACTAGCGGGGGCAAACACCGGGGAGCTGTTTTTT
TRBJ1-5 | TRBV5-1 | 14 | NA | NA | CASSVGAGNQPQHF | TGCGCCAGCAGCGTTGGGGCGGGTAATCAGCCCCAGCATTTT
TRBJ1-3 | TRBV6-1 | 17 | few | NA | CASSEFSRQDTGNTIYF | TGTGCCAGCAGTGAATTTAGCAGACAGGACACAGGAAACACCATATATTTT
TRBJ1-1 | TRBV7-9 | 14 | NA | NA | CASSSRRANTEAFF | TGTGCCAGCAGCTCCCGACGGGCCAACACTGAAGCTTTCTTT
TRBJ2-1 | TRBV6-5 | 11 | NA | NA | CASSRENEQFF | TGTGCCAGCTCCCGGGAAAATGAGCAGTTCTTC
TRBJ2-1 | TRBV6-2/TRBV6-3 | 20 | NA | TRBD2 | CASSLHPGSGGPSSYNEQFF | TGTGCCAGCAGTCTACACCCGGGCAGCGGGGGCCCGAGCTCCTACAATGAGCAGTTCTTC
TRBJ1-5 | TRBV2 | 14 | once | NA | CASSEQGWNQPQHF | TGTGCCAGCAGTGAACAGGGGTGGAATCAGCCCCAGCATTTT
TRBJ2-1 | TRBV27 | 16 | NA | TRBD2 | CASSFSGLAGFIEQFF | TGTGCCAGCAGTTTTTCGGGACTAGCGGGGTTCATTGAGCAGTTCTTC
TRBJ2-2 | TRBV24-1 | 17 | NA | TRBD2 | CATSDSTSGGLTGELFF | TGTGCCACCAGTGATTCGACTAGCGGGGGACTCACCGGGGAGCTGTTTTTT
TRBJ1-5 | TRBV7-2 | 15 | NA | TRBD1 | CASSLRTGGDQPQHF | TGTGCCAGCAGCTTGCGGACAGGGGGCGATCAGCCCCAGCATTTT
TRBJ1-2 | TRBV11-2 | 13 | NA | NA | CASSLVLRGGYTF | TGTGCCAGCAGCTTAGTGTTACGGGGGGGCTACACCTTC